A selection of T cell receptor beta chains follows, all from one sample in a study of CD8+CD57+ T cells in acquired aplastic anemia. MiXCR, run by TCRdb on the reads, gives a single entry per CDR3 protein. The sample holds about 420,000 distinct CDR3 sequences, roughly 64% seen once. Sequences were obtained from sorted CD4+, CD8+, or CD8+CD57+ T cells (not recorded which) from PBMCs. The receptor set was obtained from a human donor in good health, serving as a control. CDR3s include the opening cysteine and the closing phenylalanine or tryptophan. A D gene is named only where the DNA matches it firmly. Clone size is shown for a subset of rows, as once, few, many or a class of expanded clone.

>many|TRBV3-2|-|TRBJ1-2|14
CATGPGQGPIGYTF
TGTGCCACTGGCCCAGGACAGGGCCCCATCGGCTACACCTTC
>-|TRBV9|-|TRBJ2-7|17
CASSVVERQGPYNEQYF
TGTGCCAGCAGCGTAGTAGAGCGGCAGGGCCCTTACAATGAGCAGTACTTC
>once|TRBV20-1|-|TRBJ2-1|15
CSARGWTNYRNEQFF
TGCAGTGCCAGGGGCTGGACCAACTATCGCAATGAGCAGTTCTTC
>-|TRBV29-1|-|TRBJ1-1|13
CSVLSARYTEAFF
TGCAGCGTTCTATCGGCACGATACACTGAAGCTTTCTTT
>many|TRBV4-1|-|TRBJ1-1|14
CASRDGRINTEAFF
TGCGCCAGCAGAGACGGACGGATTAACACTGAAGCTTTCTTT
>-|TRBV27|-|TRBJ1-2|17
CASSFLGGGERIYGYTF
TGTGCCAGCAGTTTCCTGGGCGGGGGAGAGCGTATCTATGGCTACACCTTC
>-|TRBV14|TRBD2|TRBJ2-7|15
CASSQSGGLAGEQYF
TGTGCCAGCAGCCAATCCGGGGGACTAGCAGGCGAGCAGTACTTC
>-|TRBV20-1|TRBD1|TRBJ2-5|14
CSARDDGTGETQYF
TGCAGTGCTAGAGATGACGGGACAGGGGAGACCCAGTACTTC
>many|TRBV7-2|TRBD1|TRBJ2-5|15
CASSLWTGSPETQYF
TGTGCCAGCAGCTTATGGACAGGGTCCCCAGAGACCCAGTACTTC
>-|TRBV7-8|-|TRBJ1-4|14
CASSVDRVEKNLWF
TGTGCCAGCAGCGTTGACCGGGTCGAGAAAAACCTGTGGTTT
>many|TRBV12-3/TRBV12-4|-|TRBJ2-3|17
CASRSLGNRLSTDTQYF
TGTGCCAGCAGATCCCTAGGGAACAGGCTTTCCACAGATACGCAGTATTTT
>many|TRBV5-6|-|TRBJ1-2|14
CASSAGQPNYGYTF
TGTGCCAGCAGCGCCGGACAACCTAACTATGGCTACACCTTC
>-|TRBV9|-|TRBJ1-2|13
CASSVEGPVGYTF
TGTGCCAGCAGCGTAGAAGGGCCAGTTGGCTACACCTTC
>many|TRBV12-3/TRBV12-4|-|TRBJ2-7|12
CASSVRDYEQYF
TGTGCCAGCAGCGTCAGGGATTACGAGCAGTACTTC
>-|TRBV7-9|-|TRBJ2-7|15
CASSPQTQTTEEYYF
TGTGCCAGCAGCCCCCAGACACAAACGACCGAGGAGTACTACTTC
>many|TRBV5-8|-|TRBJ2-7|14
CASSLQQDSYEQYF
TGTGCCAGCAGCCTGCAGCAAGACTCCTACGAGCAGTACTTC
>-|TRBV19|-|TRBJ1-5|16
CASSENHRYHNQPKHF
TGTGCCAGTAGCGAGAACCATAGATATCACAATCAGCCCAAGCATTTT
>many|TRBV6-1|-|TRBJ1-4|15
CASSVTGTNNEKLFF
TGTGCCAGCAGTGTGACCGGGACGAATAATGAAAAACTGTTTTTT
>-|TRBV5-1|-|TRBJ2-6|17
CASSSKGIGYGANVLTF
TGCGCCAGCAGCTCGAAAGGGATTGGCTATGGGGCCAACGTCCTGACTTTC
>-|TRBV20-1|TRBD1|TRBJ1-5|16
CSASPGTGYGNQPQHF
TGCAGTGCTAGCCCCGGGACAGGGTACGGCAATCAGCCCCAGCATTTT
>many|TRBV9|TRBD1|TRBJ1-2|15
CASSVGDRGYYGYTF
TGTGCCAGCAGCGTAGGCGACAGGGGCTACTATGGCTACACCTTC
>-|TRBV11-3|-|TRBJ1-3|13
CASSQQGNHTIYF
TGTGCCAGCAGTCAGCAGGGTAATCACACCATATATTTT
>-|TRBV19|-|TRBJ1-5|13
CASSVPSGLTQHF
TGTGCCAGTAGTGTTCCGTCGGGGCTTACCCAGCATTTT
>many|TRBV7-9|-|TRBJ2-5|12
CASSLDYETQYF
TGTGCCAGCAGCTTAGATTACGAGACCCAGTACTTC
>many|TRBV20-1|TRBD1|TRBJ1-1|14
CSAGDRGFVAEAFF
TGCAGTGCTGGAGACAGGGGGTTTGTCGCTGAAGCTTTCTTT
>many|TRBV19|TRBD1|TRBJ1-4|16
CASSRNLDRGDEKLFF
TGTGCCAGTAGTAGAAACCTCGACAGGGGGGATGAAAAACTGTTTTTT
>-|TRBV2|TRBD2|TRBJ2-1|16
CASRQCPRGAYDEQFF
TGTGCCAGCAGGCAGTGTCCGCGGGGGGCCTACGATGAGCAGTTCTTC
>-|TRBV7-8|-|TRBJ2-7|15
CASSLVTGSSHEQYF
TGTGCCAGCAGCTTAGTTACGGGGTCGAGCCACGAGCAGTACTTC
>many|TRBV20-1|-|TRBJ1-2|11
CSARDVYGYTF
TGCAGTGCTAGGGACGTCTATGGCTACACCTTC
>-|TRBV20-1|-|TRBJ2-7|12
CSGAGGAYEQYF
TGCAGTGGGGCCGGGGGAGCCTACGAGCAGTACTTC
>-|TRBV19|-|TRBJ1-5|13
CASSGHSNQPQHF
TGTGCCAGTAGTGGACATAGCAATCAGCCCCAGCATTTT
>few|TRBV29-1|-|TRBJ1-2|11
CSVDGGRGSGF
TGCAGCGTTGACGGTGGGCGGGGGTCTGGCTTC
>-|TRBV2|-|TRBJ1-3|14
CASSGEAGGNTIYF
TGTGCCAGCAGTGGAGAGGCCGGTGGAAACACCATATACTTT
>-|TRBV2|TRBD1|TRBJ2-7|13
CASTLTGLEETHF
TGTGCCAGCACCCTGACAGGGCTCGAAGAGACCCACTTC
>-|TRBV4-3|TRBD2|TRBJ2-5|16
CASSQDFGGGRETQYF
TGCGCCAGCAGCCAAGATTTCGGGGGGGGCCGCGAGACCCAGTACTTC
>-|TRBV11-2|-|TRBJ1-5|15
CASSLRGESNQPQHF
TGTGCCAGCAGCTTAAGAGGGGAGAGCAATCAGCCCCAGCATTTT
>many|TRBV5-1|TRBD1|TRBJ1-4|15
CASSLRDRSNEKLFF
TGCGCCAGCAGCTTGAGGGACAGGTCTAATGAAAAACTGTTTTTT
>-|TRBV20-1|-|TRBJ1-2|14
CSVASPETQQGYTF
TGCAGCGTTGCCAGCCCGGAAACCCAACAGGGCTACACCTTC
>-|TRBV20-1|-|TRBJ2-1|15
CSARALTQSYNEQFF
TGCAGTGCTAGAGCCCTAACCCAATCCTACAATGAGCAGTTCTTC
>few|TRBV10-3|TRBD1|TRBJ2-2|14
CAIHRDSLTGELFF
TGTGCCATTCACAGGGACAGTCTCACCGGGGAGCTGTTTTTT
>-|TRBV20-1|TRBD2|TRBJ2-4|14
CSAGIAGVQNIQYF
TGCAGTGCGGGAATTGCGGGGGTACAAAACATTCAGTACTTC
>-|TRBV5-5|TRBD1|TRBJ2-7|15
CASSPGTGQAYEQYF
TGTGCCAGCAGCCCAGGGACGGGACAGGCCTACGAGCAGTACTTC
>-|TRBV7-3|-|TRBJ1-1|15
CASSLLGCTPPVAFF
TGTGCCAGCAGCTTGTTGGGATGCACCCCTCCTGTTGCTTTCTTT
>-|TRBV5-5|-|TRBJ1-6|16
CASTLATSSYNSPLHF
TGTGCCAGCACCTTAGCTACTAGCTCCTATAATTCACCCCTCCACTTT
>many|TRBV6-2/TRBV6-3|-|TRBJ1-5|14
CASSSRQQNQPQHF
TGTGCCAGCAGTTCCCGACAGCAGAATCAGCCCCAGCATTTT